This T cell receptor (beta chain) appears in the sequencing data of a study of shared clonotypes between healthy human individuals. Here immunoSEQ multiplex PCR was the method, and the copy in TCRdb shows in-frame clones only, minus some. The data contain about 510,000 clones, 96% of them singletons. Unmatched junction bases numbered 1, after V lost 4 bases and J lost 5 bases. Per the germline V gene, CDR1 is LNHDA and CDR2 is SQIVND (reference sequence). The CDR3 is 13 residues long. Sequenced material: naive CD4+ T cells sorted from blood. Subset specified: CD45RA+ positively selected. This clonotype originated in a woman under 40 in good health. The chain joins TRBV19 to TRBJ1-5; 8 bases are shared with TRBD1. CDR3 protein: CASSKDRDQPQHF. CDR3 in DNA: TGTGCCAGTAGTAAGGACAGGGATCAGCCCCAGCATTTT.